Here is one T cell receptor beta chain with its context. Its antigen remains unknown. The data originate from a study of T cells after yellow fever vaccination. Study conclusions and caveats: Clones from primary vaccination mostly reappeared after the booster (about 97% CD4, around 90% CD8).

A single record per CDR3 protein comes from TCRdb applying MiXCR to the 5' RACE reads. Altogether roughly 330,000 distinct CDR3 sequences are present, 6.8% being singletons, with the ten largest covering roughly 19%. This CDR3 comprises 14 residues. V lost 5 bases, J lost 1 base, and 11 bases lay in between. Germline CDR1 SGHTA, CDR2 FQGNSA. The receptor was derived from a man aged 18 to 30 who received the YFV17D yellow fever vaccine. Sequencing used PBMCs, obtained roughly seven weeks after the first yellow fever vaccination. The chain combines TRBV7-2 with TRBJ1-1; D gene unclear. The CDR3 nucleotides are TGTGCCAGCAGCCTCTCTCGGGGGAACACTGAAGCTTTCTTT. Translated, it gives CASSLSRGNTEAFF.